Following are 11 T cell receptor beta chains from one sample sequenced in a study of T cell responses to AZD1222 COVID-19 vaccine. Here immunoSEQ multiplex PCR was the method, and the copy in TCRdb shows in-frame clones only, minus some. The sample holds around 180,000 clones, 90% seen once. The sample in question was peripheral blood, obtained on day 0 of AZD1222 vaccination. All receptors derive from an adult in good health.

This rearrangement joins TRBV6-4 to TRBJ2-2; no firm D call. There are 15 residues in the CDR3. V was trimmed by 0 bases and J by 2 bases, leaving 7 bases between them. Per the germline V gene, CDR1 is MRHNA and CDR2 is SNTAGT. The CDR3 protein is CASSDSTVNTGELFF. CDR3 DNA sequence: TGTGCCAGCAGTGACTCAACAGTAAACACCGGGGAGCTGTTTTTT.

J is TRBJ1-1 and V is TRBV18, with no clear D. Germline lookup yields CDR1 KGHSH and CDR2 LQKENI. The CDR3 spans 15 residues. V gave up 0 bases and J gave up 5 bases, with 13 bases separating them. As DNA, the CDR3 is TGTGCCAGCTCACCACCGCGGGGAACCAGGACTGAAGCTTTCTTT. Protein sequence: CASSPPRGTRTEAFF.

The rearrangement uses TRBV7-9 and TRBJ1-5; no firm D call. V gave up 1 base and J gave up 6 bases, with 10 bases separating them. Germline CDR1 and CDR2: SEHNR and FQNEAQ (reference sequence). This CDR3 has 14 amino acids. Here the CDR3 DNA reads TGTGCCAGCAGCTTAGGATCGGGCGGTCAGCCCCAGCATTTT. Translating gives CASSLGSGGQPQHF. Full variable domain (remainder filled in from reference TRBV7-9 and TRBJ1-5): DTGVSQNPRHKITKRGQNVTFRCDPISEHNRLYWYRQTLGQGPEFLTYFQNEAQLEKSRLLSDRFSAERPKGSFSTLEIQRTEQGDSAMYLCASSLGSGGQPQHFGDGTRLSIL.

This clone appeared once. This sequence joins TRBV14 and TRBJ2-3; TRBD2 might be the D (6 bases). The CDR3 has 15 amino acids. From germline, CDR1 is SGHDN and CDR2 FVKESK. The V gene lost 2 bases and the J gene lost 3 bases, with 12 bases spanning the gap. For the CDR3, the DNA is TGTGCCAGCAGCCAATTGTCACTAGCAACAGATACGCAGTATTTT. Its translation: CASSQLSLATDTQYF. Using reference TRBV14 and TRBJ2-3 for the parts outside the CDR3, the full variable domain is EAGVTQFPSHSVIEKGQTVTLRCDPISGHDNLYWYRRVMGKEIKFLLHFVKESKQDESGMPNNRFLAERTGGTYSTLKVQPAELEDSGVYFCASSQLSLATDTQYFGPGTRLTVL.

In DNA form, the CDR3 reads TGTGCCTGGAGTGTCGGTCTCCACGAGCAGTACTTC. Translating it yields CAWSVGLHEQYF. The V gene is TRBV30, the J gene TRBJ2-7, with D unclear. The CDR3 is 12 residues long. V lost 0 bases, J lost 5 bases, and 8 bases lay in between. The germline gives CDR1 GTSNPN, CDR2 SVGIG (reference sequence).

This chain uses TRBV27 with TRBJ1-1; 10 nucleotides match TRBD1. The trim removed 5 bases at V and 3 bases at J, leaving 6 bases unmatched. CDR3 length: 15 amino acids. CDR1 and CDR2 (germline): MNHEY, SMNVEV (reference sequence). The CDR3 protein is CASSKGTGADTEAFF. The CDR3, as DNA: TGTGCCAGCAGTAAAGGGACAGGGGCGGACACTGAAGCTTTCTTT.

The CDR3 DNA reads TGTGCCAGCAGCTTATTCTTTCCAGGGGTAGGGGAAAAACTGTTTTTT. Residues: CASSLFFPGVGEKLFF. J is TRBJ1-4 and V is TRBV7-2; D is perhaps TRBD1 (6 bases). Looked up from germline, CDR1 is SGHTA and CDR2 is FQGNSA. Between the trimmed V and J ends, which lost 2 bases and 8 bases, there was a span of 18 bases. The CDR3 extends over 16 amino acids.

The chain combines TRBV13 with TRBJ1-5, with D uncertain. The V gene's germline CDR1 is PRHDT and CDR2 FYEKMQ (reference sequence). This CDR3 has 15 residues. Trimming cost V 4 bases and J 7 bases, with 17 bases left between them. The CDR3 loop reads CASSSTAAAGQPQHF. The CDR3, as DNA: TGTGCCAGCAGCTCAACCGCGGCCGCGGGGCAGCCCCAGCATTTT.

The rearrangement uses TRBV27 and TRBJ2-1, with D possibly TRBD2 on 6 matching bases. V shed 2 bases and J shed 2 bases, with 10 bases lying between them. Germline V gene data show CDR1 as MNHEY and CDR2 as SMNVEV (reference sequence). CDR3 size: 15 residues. CDR3 coding DNA: TGTGCCAGCAGTTTACGCGGGGAGGCCTACAATGAGCAGTTCTTC. Translated: CASSLRGEAYNEQFF.

This chain joins TRBV7-2 and TRBJ2-3; tentatively, D is TRBD2 (5 bases). Germline CDR1 SGHTA, CDR2 FQGNSA. The germline V and J ends were trimmed by 1 base and 8 bases, with 13 bases remaining between them. The CDR3 runs 14 residues. CDR3 loop: CASSLDRTGGTQYF. The CDR3 bases are TGTGCCAGCAGCTTAGACAGAACCGGAGGTACGCAGTATTTT.

The rearrangement uses TRBV27 and TRBJ2-6; 7 bases align to TRBD1. Germline V gene sequence: CDR1 MNHEY, CDR2 SMNVEV (reference sequence). Trimming at V came to 1 base and at J to 0 bases, leaving 9 bases not matched to a gene. The CDR3 contains 19 residues. CDR3 nucleotide sequence: TGTGCCAGCAGTTTATGGTCAGGGACAGTGAACTCTGGGGCCAACGTCCTGACTTTC. It is translated as CASSLWSGTVNSGANVLTF. Combining the CDR3 with reference TRBV27 and TRBJ2-6 gives the whole variable domain EAQVTQNPRYLITVTGKKLTVTCSQNMNHEYMSWYRQDPGLGLRQIYYSMNVEVTDKGDVPEGYKVSRKEKRNFPLILESPSPNQTSLYFCASSLWSGTVNSGANVLTFGAGSRLTVL.